The clone carrying this T cell receptor beta chain has a handful of counts. Its antigen is as yet unknown. The sample originates from a study of T-cell memory formation after mild COVID-19. Study conclusions and caveats: Clones contracting across day 15 to 85 had a balanced CD4/CD8 profile; later expanding clones leaned CD4+. Within pre-infection memory, some responding clones were found, suggesting cross-reactive memory joined.

5'RACE primed at constant segments yielded TCR alpha and TCR beta cDNA libraries bearing sample barcodes and UMIs. TCRdb fed the 5' RACE reads into MiXCR, producing one record per CDR3 protein. This sample has about 270,000 distinct CDR3 sequences, with over 15% found just once. V dropped 7 bases and J dropped 4 bases, with 8 bases sitting between them. CDR3 length equals 12 residues. The TCR sequence derives from an adult woman who had mild COVID-19 (a few samples of this study predate the infection). Cell type and time point are not known. The sequencing input was PBMCs or a T cell subset sorted from them (not recorded which). The V and J genes are TRBV12-3 or TRBV12-4 and TRBJ2-1; unclear D gene. In DNA form, the CDR3 reads TGTGCCAGCACCCAGCGATACAATGAGCAGTTCTTC. Translating it yields CASTQRYNEQFF.